This record concerns one T cell receptor (beta chain) sequence. Method: immunoSEQ multiplex PCR; TCRdb's copy keeps in-frame clones and lacks some. The repertoire has approximately 31,000 clones, roughly nine tenths of them found once; the top ten carry approximately 12%. These data are taken from a study of blood T cell repertoires in COVID-19. The CDR3 has 15 amino acids. The trim removed 4 bases at V and 2 bases at J, leaving 5 bases unmatched. Germline V gene sequence: CDR1 KGHSH, CDR2 LQKENI. This sequence originates from a human donor in a cohort sampled during active COVID-19. Input material: peripheral blood. This chain uses TRBV18 with TRBJ1-2, with 9 bases that match TRBD1. CDR3 nucleotides: TGTGCCAGCTCACTGGGGGACAGGGCCAACTATGGCTACACCTTC. The encoded protein is CASSLGDRANYGYTF.